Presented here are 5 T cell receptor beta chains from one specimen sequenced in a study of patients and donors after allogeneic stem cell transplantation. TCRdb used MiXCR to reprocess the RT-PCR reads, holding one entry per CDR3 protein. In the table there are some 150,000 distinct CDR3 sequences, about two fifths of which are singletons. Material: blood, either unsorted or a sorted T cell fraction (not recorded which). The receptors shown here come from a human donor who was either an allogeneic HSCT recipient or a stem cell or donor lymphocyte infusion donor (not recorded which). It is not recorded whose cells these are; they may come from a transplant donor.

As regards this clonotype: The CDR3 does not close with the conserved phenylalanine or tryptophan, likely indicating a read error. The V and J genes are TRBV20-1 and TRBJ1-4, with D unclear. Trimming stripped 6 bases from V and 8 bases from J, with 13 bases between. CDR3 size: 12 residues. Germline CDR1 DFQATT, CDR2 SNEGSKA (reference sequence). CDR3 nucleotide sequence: TGCAGTGCCGCGATGGTGAGGGAAAAACTGTTTATT. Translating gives CSAAMVREKLFI.

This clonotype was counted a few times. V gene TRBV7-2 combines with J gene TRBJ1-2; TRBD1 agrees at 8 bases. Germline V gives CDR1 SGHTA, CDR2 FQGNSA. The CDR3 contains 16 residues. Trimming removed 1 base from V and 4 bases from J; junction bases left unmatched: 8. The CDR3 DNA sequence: TGTGCCAGCAGCTTAGAAAGGCGGACAGGGCCCTATGGCTACACCTTC. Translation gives CASSLERRTGPYGYTF. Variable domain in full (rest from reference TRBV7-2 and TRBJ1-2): GAGVSQSPSNKVTEKGKDVELRCDPISGHTALYWYRQSLGQGLEFLIYFQGNSAPDKSGLPSDRFSAERTGGSVSTLTIQRTQQEDSAVYLCASSLERRTGPYGYTFGSGTRLTVV.

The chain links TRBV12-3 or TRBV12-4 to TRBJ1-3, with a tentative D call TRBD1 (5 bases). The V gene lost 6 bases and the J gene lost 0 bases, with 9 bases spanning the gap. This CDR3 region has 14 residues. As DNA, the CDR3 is TGTGCCAGCAGCCCAGGGCTCTCTGGAAACACCATATATTTT. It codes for CASSPGLSGNTIYF.

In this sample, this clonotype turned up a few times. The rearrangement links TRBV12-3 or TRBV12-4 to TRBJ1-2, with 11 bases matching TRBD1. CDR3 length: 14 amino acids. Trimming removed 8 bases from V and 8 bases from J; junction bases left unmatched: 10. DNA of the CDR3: TGTGCCAGCTGCAGGGACAGGGGGGTAGGGGGCTACACCTTC. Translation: CASCRDRGVGGYTF.

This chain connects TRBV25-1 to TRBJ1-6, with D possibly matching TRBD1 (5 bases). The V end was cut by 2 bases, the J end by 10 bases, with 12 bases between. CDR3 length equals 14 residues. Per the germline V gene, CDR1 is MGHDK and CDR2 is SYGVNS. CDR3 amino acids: CASSETLGGSPLHF. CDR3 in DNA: TGTGCCAGCAGTGAAACCCTTGGGGGGTCACCCCTCCACTTT.